This T cell receptor beta chain was sequenced during a study of T cells expressing NK-cell markers (dated by TCRdb to 2020 to 2021). A note on the overall study: In sorted CD3+CD56+NKG2C+, CD3+CD56+NKG2C- and CD3+CD56-NKG2C+ T-cell subsets from eight donors, TCR beta-chain repertoires were profiled. Seven of the eight sequenced donors were HCMV-seropositive and one was HCMV-seronegative. Randomly selected healthy volunteers, three men and five women, were used as the eight sequenced donors. Illumina HiSeq 2000/2500, MiSeq or NextSeq was used to sequence libraries as 2 x 150 bp reads.

Comment on this clonotype: The antigen it recognizes is unknown.

Paper-wide results and their limitations: In roughly 6 donors, the dominant CD3+CD56+NKG2C+ clonotypes were among the top 10 CD8+ clonotypes and accounted for about 1.0-7.0% of CD8+ T cells. Those dominant clonotypes were again the most abundant among CD3+CD56-NKG2C+ cells in a few donors, at about 28.3-65%. It remained unclear whether the expanded NKG2C-expressing T cell clones were specific for HCMV antigens.

HCMV serostatus was determined by detecting HCMV-specific IgG in serum with a commercial ELISA kit. Peripheral blood mononuclear cells were isolated from blood by Ficoll density gradient centrifugation. The listed sequencing device is Illumina HiSeq 2000. TCR beta cDNA libraries were made by 5'RACE template switching that added a universal primer site and unique molecular identifiers. cDNA synthesis was primed from the TCR beta constant segment and was followed by two successive PCR amplification steps. As for how the authors treated the data: MIGEC handled demultiplexing of the reads and grouping by UMI, while MiTCR was used to assemble and quantify clonotypes. Only TCR cDNA sequences supported by at least two reads were kept to exclude erroneous sequences. Downstream repertoire analysis used the tcR package, and clonotypes were matched across fractions by CDR3 nucleotide sequence plus V segment. Antigen specificity was annotated against VDJdb with VDJmatch, allowing one amino acid substitution in CDR3. TCRdb reprocessed the sequencing reads and holds a single record per CDR3 protein sequence, with no DNA. The V and J calls, along with clone size, are taken from TCRdb and not from the paper's own processing. The table held for this sample gives about 550,000 distinct CDR3 sequences. Approximately 3.6% of the sample goes to the ten largest clones.

From its cysteine to its phenylalanine, the CDR3 spans 14 amino acids. No DNA is recorded. The germline V gene (reference sequence) yields SEHNR for CDR1 and FQNEAQ for CDR2. Sequencing was carried out using blood T cells: a sorted CD56 or NKG2C T cell subset, CD4+ or CD8+ T cells, or bulk PBMC T cells (not recorded which). This clonotype originated in a man in his late teens or twenties in good health. Donor details come from another sample of the same person, matched by shared clones. The rearranged segments are TRBV7-9 and TRBJ2-1. The CDR3 region reads CASSLFTVYNEQFF.